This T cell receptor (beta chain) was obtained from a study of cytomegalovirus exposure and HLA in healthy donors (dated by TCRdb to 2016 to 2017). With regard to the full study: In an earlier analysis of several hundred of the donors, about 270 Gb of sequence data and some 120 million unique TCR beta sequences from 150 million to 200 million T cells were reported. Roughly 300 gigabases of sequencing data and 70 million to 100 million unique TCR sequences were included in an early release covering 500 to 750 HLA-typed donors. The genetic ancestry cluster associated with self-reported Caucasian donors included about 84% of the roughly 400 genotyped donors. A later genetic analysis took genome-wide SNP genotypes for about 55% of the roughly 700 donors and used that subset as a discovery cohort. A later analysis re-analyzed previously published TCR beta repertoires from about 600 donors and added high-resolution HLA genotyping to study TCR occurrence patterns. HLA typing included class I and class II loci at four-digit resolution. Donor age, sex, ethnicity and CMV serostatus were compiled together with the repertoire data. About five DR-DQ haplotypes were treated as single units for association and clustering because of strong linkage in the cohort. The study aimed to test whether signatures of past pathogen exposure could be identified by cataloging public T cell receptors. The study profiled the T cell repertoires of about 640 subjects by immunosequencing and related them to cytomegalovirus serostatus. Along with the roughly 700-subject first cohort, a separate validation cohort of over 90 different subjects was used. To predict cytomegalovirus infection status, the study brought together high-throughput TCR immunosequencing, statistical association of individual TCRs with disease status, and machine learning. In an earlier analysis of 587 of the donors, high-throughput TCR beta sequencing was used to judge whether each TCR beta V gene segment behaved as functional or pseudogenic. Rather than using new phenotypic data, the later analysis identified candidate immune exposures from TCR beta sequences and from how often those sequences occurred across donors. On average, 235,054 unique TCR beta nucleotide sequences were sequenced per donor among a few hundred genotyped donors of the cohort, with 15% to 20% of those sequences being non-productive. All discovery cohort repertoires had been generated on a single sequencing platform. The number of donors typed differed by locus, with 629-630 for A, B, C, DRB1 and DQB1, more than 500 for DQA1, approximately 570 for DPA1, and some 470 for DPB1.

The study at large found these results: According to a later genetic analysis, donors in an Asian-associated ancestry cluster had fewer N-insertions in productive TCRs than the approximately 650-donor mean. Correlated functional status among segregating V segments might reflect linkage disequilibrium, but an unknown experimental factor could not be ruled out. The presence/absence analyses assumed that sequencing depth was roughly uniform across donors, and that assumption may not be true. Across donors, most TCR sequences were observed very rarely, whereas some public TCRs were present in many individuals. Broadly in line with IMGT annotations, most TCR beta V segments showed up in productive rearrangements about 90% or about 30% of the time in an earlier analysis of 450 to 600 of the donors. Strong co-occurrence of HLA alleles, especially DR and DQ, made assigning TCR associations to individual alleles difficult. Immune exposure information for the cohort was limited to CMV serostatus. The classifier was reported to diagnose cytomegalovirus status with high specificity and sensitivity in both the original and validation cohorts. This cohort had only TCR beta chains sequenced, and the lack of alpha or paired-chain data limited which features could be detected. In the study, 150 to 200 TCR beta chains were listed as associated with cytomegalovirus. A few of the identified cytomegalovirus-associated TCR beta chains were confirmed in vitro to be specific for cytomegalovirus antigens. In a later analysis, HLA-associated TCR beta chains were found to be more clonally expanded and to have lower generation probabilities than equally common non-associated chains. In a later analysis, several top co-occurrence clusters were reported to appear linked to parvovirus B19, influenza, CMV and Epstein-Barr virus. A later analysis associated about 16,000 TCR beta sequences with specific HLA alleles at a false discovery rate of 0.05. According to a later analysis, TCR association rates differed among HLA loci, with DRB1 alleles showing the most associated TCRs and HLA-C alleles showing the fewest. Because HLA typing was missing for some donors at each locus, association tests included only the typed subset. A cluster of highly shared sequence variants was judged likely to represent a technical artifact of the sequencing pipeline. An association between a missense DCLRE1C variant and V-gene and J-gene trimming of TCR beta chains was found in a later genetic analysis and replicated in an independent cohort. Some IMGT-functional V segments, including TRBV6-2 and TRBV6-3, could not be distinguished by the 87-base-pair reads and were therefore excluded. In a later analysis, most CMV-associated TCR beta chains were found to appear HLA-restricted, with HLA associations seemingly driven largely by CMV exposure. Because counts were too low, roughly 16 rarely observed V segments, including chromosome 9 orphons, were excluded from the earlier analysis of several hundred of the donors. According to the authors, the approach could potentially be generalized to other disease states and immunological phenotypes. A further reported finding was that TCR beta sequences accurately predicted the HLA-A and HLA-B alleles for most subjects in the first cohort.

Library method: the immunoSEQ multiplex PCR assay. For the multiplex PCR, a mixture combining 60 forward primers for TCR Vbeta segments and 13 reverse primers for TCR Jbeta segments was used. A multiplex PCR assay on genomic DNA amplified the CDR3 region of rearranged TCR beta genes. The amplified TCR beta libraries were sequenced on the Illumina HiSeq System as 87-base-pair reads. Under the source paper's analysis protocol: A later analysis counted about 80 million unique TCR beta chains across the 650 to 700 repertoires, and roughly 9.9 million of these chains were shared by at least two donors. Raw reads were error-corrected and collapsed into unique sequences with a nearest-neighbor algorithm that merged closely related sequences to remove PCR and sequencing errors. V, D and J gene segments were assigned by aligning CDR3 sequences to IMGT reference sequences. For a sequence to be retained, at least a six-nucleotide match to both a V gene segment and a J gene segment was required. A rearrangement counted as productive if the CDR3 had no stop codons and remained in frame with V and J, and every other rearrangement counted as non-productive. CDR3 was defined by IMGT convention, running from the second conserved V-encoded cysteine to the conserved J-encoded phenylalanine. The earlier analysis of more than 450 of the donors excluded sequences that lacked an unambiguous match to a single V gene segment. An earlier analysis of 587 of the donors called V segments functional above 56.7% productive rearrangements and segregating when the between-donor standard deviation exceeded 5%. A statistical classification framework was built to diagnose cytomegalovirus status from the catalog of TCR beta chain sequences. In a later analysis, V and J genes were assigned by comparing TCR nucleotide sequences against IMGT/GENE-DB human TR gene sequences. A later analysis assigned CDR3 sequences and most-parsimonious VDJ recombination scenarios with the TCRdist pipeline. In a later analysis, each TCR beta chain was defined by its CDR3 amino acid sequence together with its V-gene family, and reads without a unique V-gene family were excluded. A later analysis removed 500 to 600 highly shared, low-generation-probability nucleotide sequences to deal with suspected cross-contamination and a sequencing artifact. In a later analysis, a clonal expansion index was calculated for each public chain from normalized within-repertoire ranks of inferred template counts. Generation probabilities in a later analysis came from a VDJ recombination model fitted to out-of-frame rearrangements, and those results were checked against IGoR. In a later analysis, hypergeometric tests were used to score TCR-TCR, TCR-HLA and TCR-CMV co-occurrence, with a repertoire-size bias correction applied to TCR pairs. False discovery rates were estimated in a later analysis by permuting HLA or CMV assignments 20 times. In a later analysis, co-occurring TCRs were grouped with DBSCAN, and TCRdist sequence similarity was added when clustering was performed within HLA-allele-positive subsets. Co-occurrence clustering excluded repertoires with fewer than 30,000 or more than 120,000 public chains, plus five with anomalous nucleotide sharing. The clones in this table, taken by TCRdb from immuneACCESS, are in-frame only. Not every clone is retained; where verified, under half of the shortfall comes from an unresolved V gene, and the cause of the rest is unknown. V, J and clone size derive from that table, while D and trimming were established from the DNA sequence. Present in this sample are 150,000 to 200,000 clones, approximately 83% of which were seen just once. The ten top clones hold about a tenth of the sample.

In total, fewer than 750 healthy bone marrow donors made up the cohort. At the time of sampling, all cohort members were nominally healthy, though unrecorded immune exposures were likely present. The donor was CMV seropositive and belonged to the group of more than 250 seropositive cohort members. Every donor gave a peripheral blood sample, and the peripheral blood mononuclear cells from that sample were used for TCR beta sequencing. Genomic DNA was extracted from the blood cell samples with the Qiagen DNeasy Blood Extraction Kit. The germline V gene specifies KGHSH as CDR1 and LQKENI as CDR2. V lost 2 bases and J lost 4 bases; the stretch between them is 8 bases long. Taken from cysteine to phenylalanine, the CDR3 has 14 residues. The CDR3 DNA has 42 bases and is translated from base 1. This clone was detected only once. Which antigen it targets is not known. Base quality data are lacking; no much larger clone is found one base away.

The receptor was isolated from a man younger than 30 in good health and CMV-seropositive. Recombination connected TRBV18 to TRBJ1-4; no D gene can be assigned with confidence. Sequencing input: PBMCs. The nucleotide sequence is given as TGTGCCAGCTCACCATTGCCGGGTAATGAAAAACTGTTTTTT. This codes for CASSPLPGNEKLFF.